What follows are 17 T cell receptor beta chains derived from one specimen sequenced in a study of T cells in Graves' hyperthyroidism and ophthalmopathy. There were TCR beta CDR3 regions amplified from RNA transcripts. When the TCR CDR3 underwent first-round RT-PCR, the HTBI primer set was used. Each CDR3 protein gets one entry after TCRdb re-called the multiplex PCR reads with MiXCR. Found here are some 570,000 distinct CDR3 sequences, roughly 15% of them singletons; the top ten hold approximately 16%. Sequences were obtained from blood. All receptors derive from a woman between 18 and 30 years old with Graves' ophthalmopathy.

This rearrangement joins TRBV6-5 to TRBJ2-2; no clear D gene. Trimming removed 0 bases at V and 5 bases at J, with 7 bases between. The CDR3 extends over 14 amino acids. CDR1 and CDR2 from the germline V gene are MNHEY and SVGAGI. The chain's CDR3 is CASSYSSRTGELFF. CDR3 in DNA: TGTGCCAGCAGTTACTCGAGCCGAACCGGGGAGCTGTTTTTT.

The table lists this clonotype with a few counts. The chain employs TRBV4-1 and TRBJ2-1, with 7 bases aligning to TRBD2. Germline-derived CDR1 and CDR2 are MGHRA and YSYEKL. The CDR3 covers 16 residues. Trimming took 2 bases from V and 6 from J; bases not matched to a gene: 10. The chain's CDR3 is CASSQFLAGPLNEQFF. CDR3 DNA: TGCGCCAGCAGCCAATTCTTAGCGGGTCCGCTCAATGAGCAGTTCTTC.

V gene TRBV2 combines with J gene TRBJ1-2, with D unclear. Germline values: CDR1 SNHLY, CDR2 FYNNEI. The V end lost 1 base, the J end lost 1 base, and 16 bases lay between the germline ends. The CDR3 is 17 residues long. CDR3 coding DNA: TGTGCCAGCAGTGAAGGGGTGGTAGGGTCGGGTAACTATGGCTACACCTTC. As protein: CASSEGVVGSGNYGYTF.

The chain is built from TRBV29-1 and TRBJ2-3; possible D gene TRBD2, 7 bases. Germline V gene lookup returns CDR1 SQVTM and CDR2 ANQGSEA. The CDR3 length is 17 residues. The V and J ends lost 2 bases and 4 bases respectively, with 22 bases between them. In DNA, the CDR3 is TGCAGCGTTGAAAAGGGGGTCGGGGGGCAACTTGCAGATACGCAGTATTTT. Residues: CSVEKGVGGQLADTQYF.

This chain connects TRBV15 to TRBJ2-7; TRBD2 is a possible D gene (6 bases). V lost 1 base and J 0 bases, leaving 10 bases between the germline ends. Germline assignment: CDR1 LNHNV and CDR2 YYDKDF (reference sequence). This CDR3 comprises 15 residues. CDR3 in amino acids: CATSRVAGSSYEQYF. The CDR3 nucleotides are TGTGCCACCAGCAGAGTTGCGGGGAGCTCCTACGAGCAGTACTTC.

The chain joins TRBV12-3 or TRBV12-4 to TRBJ2-3, with 10 positions matching TRBD2. Losses at the gene ends were 3 bases for V and 7 bases for J; bases not matched to a gene: 10. The CDR3 runs to 16 residues. CDR3 nucleotide sequence: TGTGCCAGCAGTTTCGTGGTAGCGGGAGGTCGCAATACGCAGTATTTT. This encodes CASSFVVAGGRNTQYF.

This clonotype has ten or more counts. This chain's CDR3 is CASSRSTSTDTQYF. As DNA, the CDR3 is TGTGCCAGCAGTAGATCGACAAGCACAGATACGCAGTATTTT. The chain has TRBV9 and TRBJ2-3; unclear D gene. Germline V gives CDR1 SGDLS, CDR2 YYNGEE. Deletions cut 5 bases from V and 0 bases from J, with 10 bases between. CDR3 length: 14 amino acids. The full variable domain, in which reference TRBV9 and TRBJ2-3 provide the parts outside the CDR3, is DSGVTQTPKHLITATGQRVTLRCSPRSGDLSVYWYQQSLDQGLQFLIQYYNGEERAKGNILERFSAQQFPDLHSELNLSSLELGDSALYFCASSRSTSTDTQYFGPGTRLTVL.

Regarding this clonotype: This sequence may be a read error, since a much larger clone differs from it by one base. V usage is TRBV18 and J usage is TRBJ2-7; TRBD1 matches at 7 bases. V gave up 11 bases and J gave up 0 bases; unmatched junction bases: 7. The germline gives CDR1 KGHSH, CDR2 LQKENI. The CDR3 loop spans 13 amino acids. CDR3: CAGRDSHSYEQYF. The CDR3 DNA sequence: TGTGCCGGCCGGGACAGCCACTCCTACGAGCAGTACTTC.

This clonotype was recorded many times. The V gene is TRBV2, the J gene TRBJ2-1; D is perhaps TRBD1 (5 bases). The CDR3 spans 13 residues. Trimming stripped 8 bases from V and 4 bases from J, with 12 bases between. The germline CDR1 and CDR2 sequences are SNHLY and FYNNEI. The CDR3 nucleotides are TGTGCCAGCTCCAGGGAACTTTACAATGAGCAGTTCTTC. Its protein is CASSRELYNEQFF. Variable domain in full (rest from reference TRBV2 and TRBJ2-1): EPEVTQTPSHQVTQMGQEVILRCVPISNHLYFYWYRQILGQKVEFLVSFYNNEISEKSEIFDDQFSVERPDGSNFTLKIRSTKLEDSAMYFCASSRELYNEQFFGPGTRLTVL.

A note on this clonotype: A much larger clone sits a single nucleotide away, making a read error possible. The chain joins TRBV4-2 to TRBJ2-7; 7 bases match TRBD2. The V segment lost 1 base and the J segment 4 bases; nucleotides outside the gene matches: 1. This CDR3 has 13 amino acids. Germline V gene lookup returns CDR1 LGHNA and CDR2 YNFKEQ. CDR3 sequence: CASSQVRGYEQYF. CDR3 coding DNA: TGTGCCAGCAGCCAAGTGCGGGGGTACGAGCAGTACTTC.

This clonotype was seen many times. V and J are TRBV11-2 and TRBJ2-3; 15 bases fit TRBD2. Trimming at V came to 3 bases and at J to 0 bases, leaving 4 bases not matched to a gene. The CDR3 sequence is 18 residues long. Germline CDR1 reads SGHAT; CDR2 reads FQNNGV. CDR3 in DNA: TGTGCCAGCAGCTTGGGACTAGCGGGGGGCTATAGCACAGATACGCAGTATTTT. Its protein product is CASSLGLAGGYSTDTQYF.

The chain couples TRBV6-6 to TRBJ2-5; D not certain. This CDR3 region has 14 residues. The V end was cut by 0 bases, the J end by 2 bases, with 7 bases between. CDR1 is MNHNY, CDR2 SVGAGI, per germline (reference sequence). This CDR3 is CASSYSKGQETQYF. The CDR3 DNA sequence: TGTGCCAGCAGTTACTCCAAGGGACAAGAGACCCAGTACTTC.

This clonotype was seen repeatedly, ten times or more. V is TRBV2 and J is TRBJ1-1; D may be TRBD1 (6 bases). Trimming removed 0 bases at V and 2 bases at J, with 16 bases between. CDR1 and CDR2 (germline): SNHLY, FYNNEI. The CDR3 contains 17 residues. The chain's CDR3 is CASSEADRRGPNTEAFF. CDR3 coding DNA: TGTGCCAGCAGTGAAGCGGACAGAAGAGGCCCTAACACTGAAGCTTTCTTT.

This clonotype was found many times. The rearrangement joins TRBV6-2 or TRBV6-3 to TRBJ2-1; the match to TRBD2 covers 8 bases. CDR1 and CDR2 (germline): MNHEY, SVGEGT. The CDR3 has 15 residues. Losses at the gene ends were 0 bases for V and 7 bases for J; bases not matched to a gene: 5. CDR3 sequence (DNA): TGTGCCAGCAGTTACTCGAGCGGGGGAGGGAATGAGCAGTTCTTC. It translates to CASSYSSGGGNEQFF.

V gene TRBV5-1 combines with J gene TRBJ2-2; D not resolved. Germline V gene data show CDR1 as SGHRS and CDR2 as YFSETQ. Trimming removed 9 bases at V and 6 bases at J, with 12 bases between. The CDR3 has 12 residues. DNA for the CDR3: TGCGCCAACCTAAGGGTCTCCGGGGAGCTGTTTTTT. The encoded protein is CANLRVSGELFF.

This clonotype was seen more than once but under ten times. CDR3 residues: CASSQGVSYEQYF. The CDR3 DNA sequence: TGCGCCAGCAGCCAAGGGGTAAGCTACGAGCAGTACTTC. This sequence joins TRBV4-1 and TRBJ2-7; no clear D gene. Germline lookup yields CDR1 MGHRA and CDR2 YSYEKL. The length of the CDR3 is 13 residues. V was shortened by 1 base and J by 3 bases, with 7 bases between the two germline ends.

This clonotype appeared many times. V gene TRBV6-1 combines with J gene TRBJ1-1, with TRBD1 as a possible D gene (5 bases). In germline, CDR1 is MNHNS, CDR2 SASEGT. Trimming shortened V by 5 bases and J by 5 bases, and 15 bases separated the two germline ends. CDR3 length: 14 residues. The DNA for the CDR3 is TGTGCCAGCAGTAAAGACACAGGTACGACTGAAGCTTTCTTT. Translation: CASSKDTGTTEAFF.